This T cell receptor (beta chain) derives from a study of cytomegalovirus exposure and HLA in healthy donors. The PCR contained 60 Vbeta and 13 Jbeta primers. Data came from immunoSEQ multiplex PCR; TCRdb stores just in-frame clones and leaves some out. Of approximately 160,000 clones listed, approximately 78% are singletons. This CDR3 is built from 16 residues. Trimming took 6 bases from V and 1 from J; bases not matched to a gene: 9. The germline gives CDR1 SNHLY, CDR2 FYNNEI. Broader study findings: According to an earlier analysis, most TCR beta V segments yielded productive rearrangements about 87% or about 30% of the time.

Details on this clone: The antigen is not known.

The source material was PBMCs. The genes are TRBV2 and TRBJ1-5; 7 bases map to TRBD1. The clonotype comes from a woman aged 18-35 years in good health and CMV-seronegative. CDR3 sequence reads: CASRGQSGISNQPQHF. As DNA, the CDR3 is TGTGCCAGCAGGGGACAGTCAGGTATAAGCAATCAGCCCCAGCATTTT.